This is a list of T cell receptor beta chains from one sample in a study of molecular identifiers for immune sequencing clone quantification. From the PCR reads, TCRdb called clonotypes with MiXCR, one entry per CDR3 protein. The top ten hold more than 0.95% of the sample, which has 40,000 to 45,000 distinct CDR3 sequences, 15% to 20% seen once. Sequencing was carried out using naive CD8+ T cells from blood, with Jurkat cell RNA spiked in. The receptors shown here come from a human donor in good health. Some libraries in this study had Jurkat cell RNA spiked in. CDR3s leave out the opening cysteine and the closing phenylalanine or tryptophan. A D gene is named only where the DNA matches it firmly. Some rows have no size entry. The others give once, few or many, or a class for an expanded clone.

>many|TRBD1|TRBJ2-5|TRBV3-1
ASSQRTGGFGETQY
>-|TRBD1|TRBJ2-7|TRBV10-1
ASSAGTGDHEQY
>many|-|TRBJ2-7|TRBV4-3
ASSQDTAAAYEQY
>many|-|TRBJ2-5|TRBV3-1
ASSQEILGLQETQY
>many|TRBD2|TRBJ2-7|TRBV20-1
SARGPSGSAYEQY
>many|TRBD1|TRBJ1-2|TRBV25-1
ASRPGGNYGYT
>-|-|TRBJ2-7|TRBV7-2
ASSYQDSRITYDWQY
>many|-|TRBJ2-5|TRBV13
ASSFSGEETQY
>many|-|TRBJ1-1|TRBV4-3
ASSQGTALLNTEAF
>medium-sized|-|TRBJ1-2|TRBV2
ASSEGQAYGYT
>few|-|TRBJ1-1|TRBV12-3/TRBV12-4
ASSFGALTEAF
>many|-|TRBJ2-1|TRBV30
AWSVSGNEQF
>many|-|TRBJ1-1|TRBV27
ASSRFNPGTEAF
>few|-|TRBJ2-7|TRBV19
ACSVTTGLTYEQY
>many|TRBD1|TRBJ2-7|TRBV19
ASSMVTGVPYEQY
>many|TRBD1|TRBJ2-7|TRBV27
ASSLRQGGYEQY
>medium-sized|-|TRBJ2-7|TRBV28
ASSLGGRSGEQY
>medium-sized|-|TRBJ2-2|TRBV23-1
ASSPGQNTGELF
>many|-|TRBJ2-3|TRBV19
ASTMQLWGTDTQY
>-|-|TRBJ2-7|TRBV20-1
SARDWDSGVGYEQY
>many|-|TRBJ1-1|TRBV7-9
ASSESWVNTEAF
>many|-|TRBJ1-1|TRBV4-1
ASSQDKRTEAF
>many|-|TRBJ2-7|TRBV20-1
SARGAGVGVEQY
>few|TRBD2|TRBJ2-3|TRBV6-2/TRBV6-3
ASSYPGTSGDPSTDTQY
>many|-|TRBJ2-4|TRBV13
ASSPNKNIQY
>many|TRBD1|TRBJ2-7|TRBV6-8
ASSYPRDSGFHEQY
>many|TRBD2|TRBJ2-5|TRBV7-9
ASSLVGLAEETQY
>many|-|TRBJ2-5|TRBV12-3/TRBV12-4
ASSGAASETQY
>many|TRBD1|TRBJ2-4|TRBV12-3/TRBV12-4
ASSLTGGARGIQY
>many|-|TRBJ2-7|TRBV30
AWTTGSSYEQY
>many|-|TRBJ2-5|TRBV6-6
ASSSAFFRRESKETQY
>-|-|TRBJ2-7|TRBV28
ATRLEGGEQY